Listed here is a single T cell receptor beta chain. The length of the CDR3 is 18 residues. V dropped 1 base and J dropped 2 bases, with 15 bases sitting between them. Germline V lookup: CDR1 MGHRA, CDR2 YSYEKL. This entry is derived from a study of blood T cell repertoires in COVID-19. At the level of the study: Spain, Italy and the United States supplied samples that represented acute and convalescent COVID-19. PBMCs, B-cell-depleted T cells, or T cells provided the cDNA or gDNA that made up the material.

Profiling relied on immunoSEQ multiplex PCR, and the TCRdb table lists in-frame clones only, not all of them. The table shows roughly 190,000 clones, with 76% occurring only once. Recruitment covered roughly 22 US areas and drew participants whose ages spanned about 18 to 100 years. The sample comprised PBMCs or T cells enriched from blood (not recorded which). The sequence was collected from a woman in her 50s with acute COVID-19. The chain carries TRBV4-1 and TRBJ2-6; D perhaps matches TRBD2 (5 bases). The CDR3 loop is CASSQVGRDPTGANVLTF. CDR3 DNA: TGCGCCAGCAGCCAAGTGGGCCGGGATCCAACTGGGGCCAACGTCCTGACTTTC.